This TCR beta chain was identified in a study of T cells after yellow fever vaccination. Points from the study as a whole: Faster peaking, at day 5 versus 15, marked a secondary response that was weaker. Abundant bulk-population clonotypes could contaminate the FACS-sorted repertoires. Overlap between CD4 and CD8 compartments was detected for a small share of clonotypes.

Germline lookup yields CDR1 SGHTA and CDR2 FQGNSA. CDR3 length equals 13 residues. The germline V and J ends were trimmed by 1 base and 8 bases, with 11 bases remaining between them. This clonotype has more than one count but fewer than ten. Its antigen remains unidentified. TCR cDNA, made by 5'RACE template switching, carried an added universal primer site and UMIs. TCRdb recomputed calls from the 5' RACE reads with MiXCR, one row per CDR3 protein. The table lists around 340,000 distinct CDR3 sequences, approximately 12% of them singletons. Sequenced here: CD4+ T cells sorted from PBMCs, sampled 15 days after the yellow fever booster vaccination. The TCR sequence derives from a man aged 18 to 30 who received the YFV17D yellow fever vaccine. The chain recombines TRBV7-2 with TRBJ1-2; no clear D. This chain's CDR3 is CASSLGRVRGYTF. Written as DNA, the CDR3 is TGTGCCAGCAGCTTAGGGCGGGTCAGGGGCTACACCTTC.